Listed below are T cell receptor beta chains from one sample, sequenced in a study of cytomegalovirus exposure and HLA in healthy donors. Here immunoSEQ multiplex PCR was the method, and the copy in TCRdb shows in-frame clones only, minus some. The table has roughly 140,000 clones, 80% seen once. Material: PBMCs. The source is a male donor in good health and CMV-seronegative. Each CDR3 is given with its conserved first and last residue. The D gene is left open where the match is weak. Not all rows give a size; the values are once, few, many and, for expanded clones, a class.

size	D	V	J	DNA	CDR3
few	.	TRBV7-3	TRBJ2-1	TGTGCCAGCAGCACCCATCATTCCTTATCCGGAGGAGATGAGCAGTTCTTC	CASSTHHSLSGGDEQFF
.	TRBD1	TRBV18	TRBJ1-4	TGTGCCAGCTCACACCGGGACAGAGATGAAAAACTGTTTTTT	CASSHRDRDEKLFF
.	.	TRBV5-4	TRBJ1-1	TGTGCCAGCAGCTCCGGTACCAGGGAAGGTCGCACTGAAGCTTTCTTT	CASSSGTREGRTEAFF
once	.	TRBV10-3	TRBJ1-1	TGTGCCATCAGTGAGTCGAAATTGACAAACACTGAAGCTTTCTTT	CAISESKLTNTEAFF
.	.	TRBV15	TRBJ2-1	TGTGCCACCAGCAGAGGCCAGGTAACCTACAATGAGCAGTTCTTC	CATSRGQVTYNEQFF
.	TRBD1	TRBV6-1	TRBJ2-7	TGTGCCAGCAGCCAACCAGGGACAGACTACGAGCAGTACTTC	CASSQPGTDYEQYF
.	.	TRBV21-1	TRBJ1-5	TGTGCCAGCATCCCCGACTTCCGGGATAATCAGCCCCAGCATTTT	CASIPDFRDNQPQHF
few	TRBD2	TRBV7-9	TRBJ2-3	TGTGCCAGCAGGGGAGGGTCCCGTGATACGCAGTATTTT	CASRGGSRDTQYF
.	.	TRBV4-3	TRBJ2-1	TGCGCCAGCAGCCAAGATCGTAGTTACAATGAGCAGTTCTTC	CASSQDRSYNEQFF
once	.	TRBV7-9	TRBJ1-5	TGTGCCAGCAGCCCACCTAAGCCCCAGCATTTT	CASSPPKPQHF
.	.	TRBV19	TRBJ1-5	TGTGCCAGTAGTACGGGGGGGGATCAGCCCCAGCATTTT	CASSTGGDQPQHF
once	.	TRBV28	TRBJ1-1	TGTGCCAGCAGTTTAGGTCTGCAGGCTTTCTTT	CASSLGLQAFF
.	.	TRBV6-5	TRBJ1-5	TGTGCCAGCACTGCGGCGTCGGGAGTCCAGCCCCAGCATTTT	CASTAASGVQPQHF
.	.	TRBV2	TRBJ2-3	TGTGCCAGCTCATGGCAGGGGATCACAGATACGCAGTATTTT	CASSWQGITDTQYF
few	.	TRBV27	TRBJ2-5	TGTGCCAGCTCCCGTCGGAGGGCGGAGACCCAGTACTTC	CASSRRRAETQYF
.	TRBD1	TRBV6-6	TRBJ1-2	TGTGCCAGCAGTGGGGACAGGAGCTATGGCTACACCTTC	CASSGDRSYGYTF
.	TRBD1	TRBV13	TRBJ1-6	TGTGCCAGCAGCTTAGAACAGACAGGGAATTCACCCCTCCACTTT	CASSLEQTGNSPLHF
.	.	TRBV29-1	TRBJ1-2	TGCAGCGTTGACTCAGGGTCATGGAATGGCTACACCTTC	CSVDSGSWNGYTF
few	.	TRBV27	TRBJ1-5	TGTGCCAGCAGACCTCAGGGGCAGTTAGATCAGCCCCAGCATTTT	CASRPQGQLDQPQHF
.	TRBD1	TRBV15	TRBJ2-7	TGTGCCACCAGCAGTCCGGGACAGGGTTGGGACGAGCAGTACTTC	CATSSPGQGWDEQYF
.	.	TRBV27	TRBJ1-2	TGTGCCAGCAGTTTAAGCGGTGACTATGGCTACACCTTC	CASSLSGDYGYTF
.	.	TRBV5-1	TRBJ2-2	TGCGCCAGCAGCTCCCTGAACACCGGGGAGCTGTTTTTT	CASSSLNTGELFF
.	TRBD2	TRBV6-6	TRBJ2-1	TGTGCCAGCAGGCCGGGGGGGTTCAATGAGCAGTTCTTC	CASRPGGFNEQFF
.	.	TRBV7-2	TRBJ1-6	TGTGCCAGCAGCTTATCAAGGGGAACTGGAGATAATTCACCCCTCCACTTT	CASSLSRGTGDNSPLHF
.	.	TRBV19	TRBJ2-6	TGTGCCAGTGGGGGCTCCGCCTTCTCTGGGGCCAACGTCCTGACTTTC	CASGGSAFSGANVLTF
.	.	TRBV12-5	TRBJ1-1	TGTGCTAGTGGCCGAGACACTGAAGCTTTCTTT	CASGRDTEAFF
.	.	TRBV2	TRBJ1-1	TGTGCCAGCAGTGAGGCCGGTCGGGGGACTGAAGCTTTCTTT	CASSEAGRGTEAFF
once	.	TRBV18	TRBJ1-5	TGTGCCAGCTCACGCGGTAACGATCAGCCCCAGCATTTT	CASSRGNDQPQHF
.	.	TRBV9	TRBJ2-2	TGTGCCAGCAGCCCCAGCTGGGGCAGGTTGAACACCGGGGAGCTGTTTTTT	CASSPSWGRLNTGELFF
.	.	TRBV15	TRBJ2-1	TGTGCCACCAGCAGACAGGCCTACAATGAGCAGTTCTTC	CATSRQAYNEQFF
.	.	TRBV4-2	TRBJ1-2	TGTGCCAGCAGCCAAGATACGAGGGCGTATGGCTACACCTTC	CASSQDTRAYGYTF
.	.	TRBV30	TRBJ1-1	TGTGCCTGGATTGCCTATCGAGGGAACACTGAAGCTTTCTTT	CAWIAYRGNTEAFF
few	.	TRBV11-2	TRBJ1-2	TGTGCCAGCAGCTGGAGGGATATAGGCTACACCTTC	CASSWRDIGYTF
.	.	TRBV28	TRBJ1-1	TGTGCCAGCAGTCCCGGACAGATGAACACTGAAGCTTTCTTT	CASSPGQMNTEAFF
.	TRBD1	TRBV28	TRBJ1-2	TGTGCCAGCAGTTCCCAGGACAGGGTTTTTGGCTACACCTTC	CASSSQDRVFGYTF
.	.	TRBV11-2	TRBJ2-7	TGTGCCAGCAGCGCGCGTCGCGGCGAGCAGTACTTC	CASSARRGEQYF
.	TRBD2	TRBV19	TRBJ2-1	TGTGCCAGCGGGGGGGGCGCAAGGAGGAATGAGCAGTTCTTC	CASGGGARRNEQFF